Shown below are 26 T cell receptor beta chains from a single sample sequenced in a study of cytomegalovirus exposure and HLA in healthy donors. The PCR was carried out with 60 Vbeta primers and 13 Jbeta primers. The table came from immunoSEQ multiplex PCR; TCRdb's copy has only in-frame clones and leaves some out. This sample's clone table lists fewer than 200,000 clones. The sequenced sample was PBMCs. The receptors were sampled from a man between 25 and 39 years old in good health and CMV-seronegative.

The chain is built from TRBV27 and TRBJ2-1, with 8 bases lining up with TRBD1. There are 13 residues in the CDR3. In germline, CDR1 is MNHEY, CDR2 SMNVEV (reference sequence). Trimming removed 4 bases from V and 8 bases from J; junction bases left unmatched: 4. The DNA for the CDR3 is TGTGCCAGCAGTTGGACAGGGATCGATGAGCAGTTCTTC. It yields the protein CASSWTGIDEQFF.

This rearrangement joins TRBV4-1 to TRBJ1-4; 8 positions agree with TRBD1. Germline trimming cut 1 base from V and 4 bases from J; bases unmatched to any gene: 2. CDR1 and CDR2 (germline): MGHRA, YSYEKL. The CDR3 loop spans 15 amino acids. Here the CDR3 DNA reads TGCGCCAGCAGCCAAGGACAGGGGCTTAATGAAAAACTGTTTTTT. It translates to CASSQGQGLNEKLFF.

Here the CDR3 reads CASSYSGGGVSDTQYF. The CDR3 DNA reads as TGTGCCAGCAGTTACTCCGGCGGGGGGGTGTCAGATACGCAGTATTTT. The chain employs TRBV6-5 and TRBJ2-3; TRBD2 matches 9 bases. Germline values: CDR1 MNHEY, CDR2 SVGAGI. This CDR3 spans 16 amino acids. J was trimmed by 4 bases and V by 0 bases; bases with no gene match: 5.

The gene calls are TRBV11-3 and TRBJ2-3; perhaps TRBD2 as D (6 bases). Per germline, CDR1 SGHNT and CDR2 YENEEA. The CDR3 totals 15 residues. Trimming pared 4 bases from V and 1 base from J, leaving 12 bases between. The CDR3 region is CASSSWTGGTDTQYF. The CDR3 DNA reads TGTGCCAGCAGCTCCTGGACGGGAGGCACAGATACGCAGTATTTT.

The CDR3 nucleotides read TGTGCCAGCAGCTTATCGCAGTACAATGAGCAGTTCTTC. Amino acids: CASSLSQYNEQFF. The rearrangement uses TRBV11-3 and TRBJ2-1; D remains ambiguous. Trimming removed 2 bases from V and 4 bases from J, with 6 bases in between. CDR1 and CDR2 from the germline V gene are SGHNT and YENEEA. This CDR3 region has 13 residues.

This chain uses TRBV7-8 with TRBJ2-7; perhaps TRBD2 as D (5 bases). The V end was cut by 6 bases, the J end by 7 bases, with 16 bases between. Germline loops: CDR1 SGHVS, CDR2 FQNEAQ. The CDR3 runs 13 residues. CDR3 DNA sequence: TGTGCCAGCAGAAAGCGGTCAGCCGGGGAGCAGTACTTC. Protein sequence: CASRKRSAGEQYF. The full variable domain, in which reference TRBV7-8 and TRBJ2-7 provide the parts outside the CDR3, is GAGVSQSPRYKVAKRGQDVALRCDPISGHVSLFWYQQALGQGPEFLTYFQNEAQLDKSGLPSDRFFAERPEGSVSTLKIQRTQQEDSAVYLCASRKRSAGEQYFGPGTRLTVT.

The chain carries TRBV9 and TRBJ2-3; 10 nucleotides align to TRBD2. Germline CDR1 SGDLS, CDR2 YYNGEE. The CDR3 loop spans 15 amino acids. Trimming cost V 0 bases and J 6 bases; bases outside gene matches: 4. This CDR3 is CASSVGGSGRDTQYF. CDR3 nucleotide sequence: TGTGCCAGCAGCGTAGGTGGTAGCGGGAGGGATACGCAGTATTTT. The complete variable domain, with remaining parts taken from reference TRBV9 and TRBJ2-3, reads DSGVTQTPKHLITATGQRVTLRCSPRSGDLSVYWYQQSLDQGLQFLIQYYNGEERAKGNILERFSAQQFPDLHSELNLSSLELGDSALYFCASSVGGSGRDTQYFGPGTRLTVL.

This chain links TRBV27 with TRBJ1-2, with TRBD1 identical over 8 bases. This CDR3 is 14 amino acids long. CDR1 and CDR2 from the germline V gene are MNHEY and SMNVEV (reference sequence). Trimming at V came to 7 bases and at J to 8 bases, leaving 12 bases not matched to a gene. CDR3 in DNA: TGTGCCAGCACCCTGGTGCAGGGGGCAGGGGGCTACACCTTC. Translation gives CASTLVQGAGGYTF.

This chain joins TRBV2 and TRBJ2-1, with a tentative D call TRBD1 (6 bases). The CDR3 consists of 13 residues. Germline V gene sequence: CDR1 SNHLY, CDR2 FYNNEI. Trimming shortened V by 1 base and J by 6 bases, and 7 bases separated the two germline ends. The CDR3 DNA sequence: TGTGCCAGCAGTGAAGGAGGGGGCAATGAGCAGTTCTTC. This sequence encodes CASSEGGGNEQFF.

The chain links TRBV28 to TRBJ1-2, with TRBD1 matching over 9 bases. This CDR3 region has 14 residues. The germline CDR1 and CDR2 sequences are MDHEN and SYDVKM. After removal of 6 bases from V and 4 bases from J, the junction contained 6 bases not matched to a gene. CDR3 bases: TGTGCCAGCAGCCCTGGACAGGGGAGCTATGGCTACACCTTC. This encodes CASSPGQGSYGYTF.

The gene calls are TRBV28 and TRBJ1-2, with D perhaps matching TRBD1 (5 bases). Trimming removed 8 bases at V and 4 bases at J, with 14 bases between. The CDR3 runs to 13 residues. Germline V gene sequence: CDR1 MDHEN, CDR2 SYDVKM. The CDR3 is CASRGERGYGYTF. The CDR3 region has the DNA TGTGCCAGCCGGGGGGAAAGGGGCTATGGCTACACCTTC.

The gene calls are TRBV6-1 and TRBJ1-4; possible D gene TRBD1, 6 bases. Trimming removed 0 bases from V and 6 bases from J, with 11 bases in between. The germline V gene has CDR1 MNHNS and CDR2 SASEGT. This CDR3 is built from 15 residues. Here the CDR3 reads CASSEALAGDEKLFF. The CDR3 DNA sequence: TGTGCCAGCAGTGAAGCATTGGCAGGGGATGAAAAACTGTTTTTT.

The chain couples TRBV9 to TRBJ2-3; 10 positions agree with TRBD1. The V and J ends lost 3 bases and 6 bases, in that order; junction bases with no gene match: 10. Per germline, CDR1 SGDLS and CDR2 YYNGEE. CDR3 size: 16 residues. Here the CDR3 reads CASSAWTGGLLDTQYF. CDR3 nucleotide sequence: TGTGCCAGCAGCGCCTGGACAGGGGGACTACTCGATACGCAGTATTTT.

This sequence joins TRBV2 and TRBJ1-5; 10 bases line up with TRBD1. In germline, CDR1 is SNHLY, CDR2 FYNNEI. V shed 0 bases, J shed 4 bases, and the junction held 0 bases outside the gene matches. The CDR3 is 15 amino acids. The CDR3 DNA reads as TGTGCCAGCAGTGAAGCGGGACAGGGGAATCAGCCCCAGCATTTT. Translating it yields CASSEAGQGNQPQHF.

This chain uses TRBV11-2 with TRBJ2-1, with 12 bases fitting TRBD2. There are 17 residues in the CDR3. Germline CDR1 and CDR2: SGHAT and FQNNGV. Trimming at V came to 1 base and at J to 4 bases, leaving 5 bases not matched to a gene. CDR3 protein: CASSLVSGLAGYNEQFF. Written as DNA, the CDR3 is TGTGCCAGCAGCTTAGTCTCTGGACTAGCGGGGTACAATGAGCAGTTCTTC.

CDR3 in DNA: TGTGCCAGCAGCTTACAGACAGGCCTGAACACTGAAGCTTTCTTT. Protein sequence: CASSLQTGLNTEAFF. The chain couples TRBV9 to TRBJ1-1; D is perhaps TRBD1 (6 bases). Deletions cut 4 bases from V and 0 bases from J, with 13 bases between. Per germline, CDR1 SGDLS and CDR2 YYNGEE. This CDR3 contains 15 residues. The variable domain in full, completed from reference TRBV9 and TRBJ1-1, reads DSGVTQTPKHLITATGQRVTLRCSPRSGDLSVYWYQQSLDQGLQFLIQYYNGEERAKGNILERFSAQQFPDLHSELNLSSLELGDSALYFCASSLQTGLNTEAFFGQGTRLTVV.

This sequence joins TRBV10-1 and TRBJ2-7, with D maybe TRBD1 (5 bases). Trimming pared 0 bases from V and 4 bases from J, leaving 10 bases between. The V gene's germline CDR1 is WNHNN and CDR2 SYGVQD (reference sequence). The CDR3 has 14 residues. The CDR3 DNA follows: TGCGCCAGCAGTGAGTCCCAGGGTTGGTACGAGCAGTACTTC. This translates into CASSESQGWYEQYF.

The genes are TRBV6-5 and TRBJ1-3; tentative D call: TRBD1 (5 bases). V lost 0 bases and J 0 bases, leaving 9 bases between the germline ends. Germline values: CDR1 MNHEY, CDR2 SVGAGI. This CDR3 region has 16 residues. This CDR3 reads CASSYSGQYSGNTIYF. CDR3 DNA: TGTGCCAGCAGTTACTCGGGGCAATACTCTGGAAACACCATATATTTT.

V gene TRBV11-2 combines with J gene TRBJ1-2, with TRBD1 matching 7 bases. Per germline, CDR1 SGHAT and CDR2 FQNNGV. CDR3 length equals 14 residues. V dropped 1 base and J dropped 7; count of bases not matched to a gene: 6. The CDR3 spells CASSLAPGGLGYTF. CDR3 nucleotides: TGTGCCAGCAGCTTAGCTCCAGGGGGTCTTGGCTACACCTTC.

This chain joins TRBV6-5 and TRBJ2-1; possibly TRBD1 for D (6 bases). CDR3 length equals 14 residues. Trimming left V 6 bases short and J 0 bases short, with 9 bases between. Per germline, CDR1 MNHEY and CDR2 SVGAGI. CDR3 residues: CASRTGNSYNEQFF. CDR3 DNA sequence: TGTGCCAGCAGGACAGGTAACTCCTACAATGAGCAGTTCTTC.

The CDR3 DNA reads as TGTGCCAGCAGCTTAGGGGGCAGGGGATCAGATACGCAGTATTTT. It codes for CASSLGGRGSDTQYF. The chain employs TRBV11-3 and TRBJ2-3, with a weak D call TRBD1 (6 bases). The germline gives CDR1 SGHNT, CDR2 YENEEA. V was shortened by 1 base and J by 4 bases, with 12 bases between the two germline ends. CDR3 length: 15 amino acids.

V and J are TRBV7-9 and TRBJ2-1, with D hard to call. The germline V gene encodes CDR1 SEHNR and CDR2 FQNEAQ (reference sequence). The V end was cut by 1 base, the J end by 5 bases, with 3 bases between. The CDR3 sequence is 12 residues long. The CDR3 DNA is TGTGCCAGCAGCTTAGACAACAATGAGCAGTTCTTC. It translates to CASSLDNNEQFF.

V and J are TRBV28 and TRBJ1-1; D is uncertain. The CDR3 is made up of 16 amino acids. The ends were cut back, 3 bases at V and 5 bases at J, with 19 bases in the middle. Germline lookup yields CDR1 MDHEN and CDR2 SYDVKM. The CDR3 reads CASSFEAGRWRTEAFF. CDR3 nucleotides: TGTGCCAGCAGTTTCGAGGCAGGTCGCTGGAGGACTGAAGCTTTCTTT.

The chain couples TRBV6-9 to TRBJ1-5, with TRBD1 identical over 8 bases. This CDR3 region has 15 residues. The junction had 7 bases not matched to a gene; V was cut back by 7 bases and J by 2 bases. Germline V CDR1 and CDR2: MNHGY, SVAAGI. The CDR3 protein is CASNGGQGGNQPQHF. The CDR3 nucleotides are TGTGCCAGCAACGGAGGACAGGGCGGCAATCAGCCCCAGCATTTT.

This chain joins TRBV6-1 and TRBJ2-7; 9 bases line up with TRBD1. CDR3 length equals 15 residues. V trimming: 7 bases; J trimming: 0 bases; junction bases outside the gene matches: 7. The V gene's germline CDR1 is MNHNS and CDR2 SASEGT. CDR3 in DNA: TGTGCCAGCACGGACCGACAGGGGGGCTCCTACGAGCAGTACTTC. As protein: CASTDRQGGSYEQYF.

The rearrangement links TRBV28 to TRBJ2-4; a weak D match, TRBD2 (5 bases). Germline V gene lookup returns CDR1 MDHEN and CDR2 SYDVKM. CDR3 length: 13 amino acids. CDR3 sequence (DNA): TGTGCTATCCATGGTTCCCGGGGAAACATTCAGTACTTC. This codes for CAIHGSRGNIQYF.